The entry below gives a single TCR beta chain sequence along with its context. The CDR3 runs 14 residues. Per the germline V gene, CDR1 is LNHDA and CDR2 is SQIVND (reference sequence). Germline trimming cut 6 bases from V and 4 bases from J; bases unmatched to any gene: 6. Assay used: immunoSEQ multiplex PCR; TCRdb lists only in-frame clones, some missing. The sample records roughly 260,000 clones, approximately 93% being singletons. This sample was included in a study of T cell responses to AZD1222 COVID-19 vaccine. The receptor was derived from an adult in good health. The chain joins TRBV19 to TRBJ2-5; 9 positions agree with TRBD2. This sample comprised peripheral blood, obtained on day 0 of AZD1222 vaccination. The CDR3 here is CASSVTSGGETQYF. As DNA, the CDR3 is TGTGCCAGTAGCGTGACTAGCGGTGGAGAGACCCAGTACTTC.